One and the same sample provided the 15 T cell receptor beta chains below, sequenced in a study of blood T cell repertoires in COVID-19. Using immunoSEQ multiplex PCR, the repertoire was profiled, and TCRdb retains in-frame clones only, with some absent. The sample includes approximately 290,000 clones, 80% to 90% of them seen just once. Sequences were obtained from PBMCs or T cells enriched from blood (not recorded which). These receptors were collected from a woman aged 30 to 39 who had recovered from COVID-19.

This clone showed up just once. The V gene is TRBV4-1, the J gene TRBJ2-2; 9 bases are a match to TRBD1. The CDR3 loop spans 17 amino acids. CDR1 MGHRA and CDR2 YSYEKL come from the germline V gene. Trimming removed 0 bases from V and 2 bases from J; junction bases left unmatched: 4. This CDR3 reads CASSQEYRGRNTGELFF. The CDR3 DNA sequence: TGCGCCAGCAGCCAAGAGTACAGGGGGCGAAACACCGGGGAGCTGTTTTTT.

The V and J genes are TRBV5-1 and TRBJ1-2; TRBD1 aligns across 8 bases. In germline, CDR1 is SGHRS, CDR2 YFSETQ. The CDR3 contains 13 residues. J lost 6 bases, V lost 1 base, and 2 bases had no gene match. The chain's CDR3 is CASSLRTGNGYTF. CDR3 sequence (DNA): TGCGCCAGCAGCTTGCGGACAGGGAATGGCTACACCTTC.

This clone was observed many times. This chain uses TRBV4-1 with TRBJ1-3; D call uncertain. Trimming cost V 3 bases and J 4 bases, with 7 bases left between them. This CDR3 region has 13 residues. CDR1 is MGHRA, CDR2 YSYEKL, per germline. The CDR3 protein is CASSHRSGNTIYF. The DNA of the CDR3 is TGCGCCAGCAGCCACCGGAGCGGAAACACCATATATTTT.

V gene TRBV15 combines with J gene TRBJ1-4; no clear D gene. Germline lookup yields CDR1 LNHNV and CDR2 YYDKDF (reference sequence). The CDR3 runs to 13 residues. Trimming left V 0 bases short and J 7 bases short, with 6 bases between. The chain's CDR3 is CATSRDLSEKLFF. CDR3 bases: TGTGCCACCAGCAGAGATCTGAGTGAAAAACTGTTTTTT. Supplemented by reference TRBV15 and TRBJ1-4, the full variable domain reads DAMVIQNPRYQVTQFGKPVTLSCSQTLNHNVMYWYQQKSSQAPKLLFHYYDKDFNNEADTPDNFQSRRPNTSFCFLDIRSPGLGDTAMYLCATSRDLSEKLFFGSGTQLSVL.

The chain links TRBV3-1 (or the pseudogene TRBV3-2) to TRBJ2-1; D not certain. Deletions cut 1 base from V and 2 bases from J, with 15 bases between. The CDR3 has 17 residues. The V gene's germline CDR1 is LGHDT and CDR2 YNNKEL (reference sequence). In nucleotides, the CDR3 is TGTGCCAGCAGCCAAGTTTCAACAGCCTATCCCTACAATGAGCAGTTCTTC. Amino acid sequence: CASSQVSTAYPYNEQFF.

This chain joins TRBV18 and TRBJ1-4; the D is unclear. Germline values: CDR1 KGHSH, CDR2 LQKENI. V shed 3 bases and J shed 3 bases, with 14 bases lying between them. CDR3 length: 16 amino acids. CDR3 in DNA: TGTGCCAGCTCACCTAAACGGCTAGCGGCTAATGAAAAACTGTTTTTT. As protein: CASSPKRLAANEKLFF.

This chain connects TRBV19 to TRBJ1-6; D unclear. V lost 10 bases and J lost 3, with 13 bases in between. This CDR3 is built from 14 residues. Germline CDR1 is LNHDA and CDR2 is SQIVND (reference sequence). DNA for the CDR3: TGTGCCACCAACCGCGGAGGCTATAATTCACCCCTCCACTTT. The encoded protein is CATNRGGYNSPLHF.

The CDR3 spells CASILSGRALMFF. For the CDR3, the DNA is TGTGCCAGCATCCTTAGCGGGAGGGCTCTTATGTTTTTT. J is TRBJ2-2 and V is TRBV27; 11 bases agree with TRBD2. The CDR3 is made up of 13 amino acids. The germline gives CDR1 MNHEY, CDR2 SMNVEV (reference sequence). The J segment lost 15 bases and the V segment lost 7 bases, leaving 10 bases of the junction unmatched.

This chain connects TRBV27 to TRBJ2-3; possibly TRBD1 for D (5 bases). With 8 bases removed from V and 2 bases from J, the gap between germline ends came to 14 bases. The CDR3 is 14 residues long. CDR1 MNHEY and CDR2 SMNVEV come from the germline V gene (reference sequence). CDR3 loop: CASYRQTDTDTQYF. As DNA, the CDR3 is TGTGCCAGCTATAGGCAGACAGACACAGATACGCAGTATTTT.

V and J are TRBV28 and TRBJ1-1, with D possibly TRBD1 on 5 matching bases. From germline, CDR1 is MDHEN and CDR2 SYDVKM. The CDR3 spans 15 residues. V lost 1 base to trimming and J lost 6 bases, with 15 bases between them. The CDR3 sequence is CASSLSGLIGAEAFF. CDR3 nucleotide sequence: TGTGCCAGCAGTTTATCCGGGTTGATAGGGGCTGAAGCTTTCTTT.

The chain is built from TRBV2 and TRBJ2-2; TRBD2 matches at 11 bases. Germline assignment: CDR1 SNHLY and CDR2 FYNNEI. The CDR3 loop spans 15 amino acids. V was clipped by 7 bases and J by 1 base; unmatched bases: 2. DNA of the CDR3: TGTGCCAGCACTGGGACTAGCGGGAACACCGGGGAGCTGTTTTTT. Amino acid sequence: CASTGTSGNTGELFF.

With regard to this clone: Other DNA sequences of this sample code for an identical CDR3. J is TRBJ2-7 and V is TRBV10-1, with 9 bases aligning to TRBD1. Germline values: CDR1 WNHNN, CDR2 SYGVQD (reference sequence). Unmatched junction bases numbered 3, after V lost 0 bases and J lost 3 bases. The CDR3 runs 15 residues. In DNA, the CDR3 is TGCGCCAGCAGTGAGTCGGGGGACAGGGTCTACGAGCAGTACTTC. It codes for CASSESGDRVYEQYF.

The chain has TRBV21-1 and TRBJ1-5; TRBD1, the D gene given by the table, was not confirmed from the DNA. TRBV21-1 is listed as a pseudogene. The CDR3 is made up of 15 amino acids. CDR3 coding DNA: TGTGCCAGCAGCAAAGTAGGACAGGTCAATCAGCCCCAGCATTTT. It yields the protein CASSKVGQVNQPQHF.

The rearrangement joins TRBV11-2 to TRBJ2-5; D is perhaps TRBD1 (6 bases). The germline CDR1 and CDR2 sequences are SGHAT and FQNNGV. This CDR3 has 15 amino acids. Trimming cost V 4 bases and J 1 base, with 13 bases left between them. CDR3 sequence reads: CASSSYDRSQETQYF. In nucleotides, the CDR3 is TGTGCCAGCAGCTCCTATGACAGGTCCCAAGAGACCCAGTACTTC.

The gene calls are TRBV5-1 and TRBJ1-6; tentative D call: TRBD1 (6 bases). Germline V gene lookup returns CDR1 SGHRS and CDR2 YFSETQ. Trimming removed 4 bases at V and 5 bases at J, with 13 bases between. The CDR3 is 15 residues long. The CDR3 is CASSPRGANNSPLHF. In nucleotides, the CDR3 is TGCGCCAGCAGCCCCCGGGGGGCAAATAATTCACCCCTCCACTTT.